These 23 T cell receptor beta chains were sequenced from one sample in a study of blood T cell repertoires in COVID-19. Produced via immunoSEQ multiplex PCR; TCRdb's table is partial and in-frame only. The table shows a few hundred thousand clones, with about nine tenths occurring only once. The sample comprised peripheral blood. The source is a young woman with COVID-19, enrolled during active disease.

This chain links TRBV7-6 with TRBJ2-1; tentative D call: TRBD1 (6 bases). Trimming stripped 2 bases from V and 6 bases from J, with 14 bases between. The CDR3 is made up of 15 amino acids. Germline V gene data show CDR1 as SGHVS and CDR2 as FNYEAQ. In DNA, the CDR3 is TGTGCCAGCAGCTTACCCCCGGACAGCCGCAATGAGCAGTTCTTC. It codes for CASSLPPDSRNEQFF.

The V and J genes are TRBV7-3 and TRBJ2-1, with 7 nucleotides matching TRBD2. CDR1 SGHTA and CDR2 FQGTGA come from the germline V gene. V shed 5 bases, J shed 5 bases, and the junction held 9 bases outside the gene matches. This CDR3 region has 15 residues. In nucleotides, the CDR3 is TGTGCCAGCAGCCCCGACGGGACTACCAACAATGAGCAGTTCTTC. This translates into CASSPDGTTNNEQFF.

This clone has only one observation. J is TRBJ2-7 and V is TRBV6-5; possibly TRBD2 for D (5 bases). Between the trimmed V and J ends, which lost 6 bases and 3 bases, there was a span of 12 bases. CDR3 size: 13 residues. CDR1 is MNHEY, CDR2 SVGAGI, per germline. The CDR3 DNA reads as TGTGCCAGCAGGAAGTTCCGGGGCTACGAGCAGTACTTC. Protein: CASRKFRGYEQYF.

This clone has just one count. This sequence joins TRBV7-9 and TRBJ2-2; no clear D gene. V gave up 3 bases and J gave up 7 bases, with 15 bases separating them. CDR3 size: 15 residues. Per germline, CDR1 SEHNR and CDR2 FQNEAQ (reference sequence). The chain's CDR3 is CASSLGPESRGELFF. The CDR3 bases are TGTGCCAGCAGCTTGGGCCCCGAAAGTCGCGGGGAGCTGTTTTTT. Full variable domain (missing parts from reference TRBV7-9 and TRBJ2-2): DTGVSQNPRHKITKRGQNVTFRCDPISEHNRLYWYRQTLGQGPEFLTYFQNEAQLEKSRLLSDRFSAERPKGSFSTLEIQRTEQGDSAMYLCASSLGPESRGELFFGEGSRLTVL.

This clone turned up a few times. This rearrangement joins TRBV5-6 to TRBJ1-5; the match to TRBD1 covers 11 bases. In germline, CDR1 is SGHDT, CDR2 YYEEEE. J gave up 5 bases and V 2 bases, and 3 bases lay outside the gene matches. The CDR3 runs to 15 residues. The CDR3 sequence: CASSFGTGGHQPQHF. The DNA of the CDR3 is TGTGCCAGCAGCTTTGGGACAGGGGGGCATCAGCCCCAGCATTTT.

This rearrangement joins TRBV7-3 to TRBJ2-2, with D perhaps matching TRBD1 (5 bases). The CDR3 consists of 13 residues. Germline V gene lookup returns CDR1 SGHTA and CDR2 FQGTGA. V was trimmed by 5 bases and J by 6 bases, leaving 10 bases between them. CDR3 bases: TGTGCCAGCAGCCCCAGGGCCGCCGGGGAGCTGTTTTTT. It specifies CASSPRAAGELFF.

The V call is TRBV5-6, the J call TRBJ2-2; TRBD1 matches at 7 bases. J lost 5 bases, V lost 0 bases, and 7 bases had no gene match. There are 16 residues in the CDR3. Germline lookup yields CDR1 SGHDT and CDR2 YYEEEE. The DNA for the CDR3 is TGTGCCAGCAGCTTGGCCGTAGGGGGCTGGACCGGGGAGCTGTTTTTT. Residues: CASSLAVGGWTGELFF.

The V gene is TRBV20-1, the J gene TRBJ2-5; D ambiguous. Germline lookup yields CDR1 DFQATT and CDR2 SNEGSKA (reference sequence). V was shortened by 3 bases and J by 1 base, with 9 bases between the two germline ends. The CDR3 spans 13 residues. The CDR3 nucleotides read TGCAGTGCTAGTGAAAACATCCAAGAGACCCAGTACTTC. It translates to CSASENIQETQYF.

This rearrangement joins TRBV20-1 to TRBJ1-5; D is unresolved. The V gene lost 3 bases and the J gene lost 4 bases, with 7 bases spanning the gap. The CDR3 sequence is 12 residues long. Germline V CDR1 and CDR2: DFQATT, SNEGSKA (reference sequence). The CDR3 coding sequence is TGCAGTGCTAGTTCGGGGAATCAGCCCCAGCATTTT. Encoded protein: CSASSGNQPQHF.

This sequence joins TRBV19 and TRBJ2-6, with D possibly TRBD2 on 5 matching bases. V lost 10 bases and J 6 bases, leaving 16 bases between the germline ends. Germline V CDR1 and CDR2: LNHDA, SQIVND (reference sequence). CDR3 length: 14 amino acids. CDR3 protein: CATTAGHEANVLTF. Written as DNA, the CDR3 is TGTGCCACTACCGCGGGCCATGAGGCCAACGTCCTGACTTTC.

This clone was detected only once. This chain uses TRBV21-1 with TRBJ2-7; the table's D call of TRBD2 was not tested on the DNA. TRBV21-1 is marked as a pseudogene. The CDR3 contains 15 residues. The DNA of the CDR3 is TGTGCCAGCTACAGACGGACTTATTATGGGTACGAGCAGTACTTC. As protein: CASYRRTYYGYEQYF.

The rearrangement uses TRBV4-2 and TRBJ1-2; 9 positions match TRBD1. The trim removed 5 bases at V and 4 bases at J, leaving 5 bases unmatched. The CDR3 extends over 14 amino acids. The germline V gene encodes CDR1 LGHNA and CDR2 YNFKEQ. The CDR3 loop is CASSEGQGSYGYTF. Here the CDR3 DNA reads TGTGCCAGCAGCGAAGGACAGGGGAGCTATGGCTACACCTTC.

The V gene is TRBV7-9, the J gene TRBJ1-1; D unclear. The germline V and J ends were trimmed by 5 bases and 1 base, with 5 bases remaining between them. CDR1 SEHNR and CDR2 FQNEAQ come from the germline V gene (reference sequence). The CDR3 is 12 residues long. Here the CDR3 DNA reads TGTGCCAGCAGCCGAGCGAACACTGAAGCTTTCTTT. Amino acids: CASSRANTEAFF.

This rearrangement joins TRBV27 to TRBJ2-2; 9 nucleotides match TRBD1. V lost 2 bases to trimming and J lost 3 bases; unmatched junction nucleotides: 10. The CDR3 sequence is 18 residues long. The V gene's germline CDR1 is MNHEY and CDR2 SMNVEV (reference sequence). CDR3: CASSLTGRQGGYTGELFF. The CDR3 DNA sequence: TGTGCCAGCAGTTTAACGGGACGACAGGGGGGTTACACCGGGGAGCTGTTTTTT.

V usage is TRBV4-1 and J usage is TRBJ2-5; the match to TRBD1 covers 8 bases. Germline CDR1 is MGHRA and CDR2 is YSYEKL. V shed 2 bases, J shed 4 bases, and the junction held 6 bases outside the gene matches. The length of the CDR3 is 15 residues. CDR3 DNA: TGCGCCAGCAGCCAACGGACAGGGTTTCTAGAGACCCAGTACTTC. It specifies CASSQRTGFLETQYF.

This chain links TRBV10-3 with TRBJ1-1; D possibly corresponds to TRBD1 (6 bases). Looked up from germline, CDR1 is ENHRY and CDR2 is SYGVKD. The CDR3 has 13 amino acids. Deletions cut 3 bases from V and 4 bases from J, with 9 bases between. The CDR3 DNA reads as TGTGCCATCAGTGATAAGGACAGCACTGAAGCTTTCTTT. Residues: CAISDKDSTEAFF.

The rearrangement links TRBV19 to TRBJ1-5, with TRBD1 identical over 8 bases. Germline V CDR1 and CDR2: LNHDA, SQIVND (reference sequence). The ends lost 4 bases at V and 0 bases at J; junction bases unmatched: 2. The CDR3 is made up of 15 amino acids. The CDR3 loop reads CASSTGTGSNQPQHF. CDR3 DNA: TGTGCCAGTAGTACCGGGACAGGTAGCAATCAGCCCCAGCATTTT.

This clone was seen just once. Other DNA sequences of this sample code for an identical CDR3. The chain recombines TRBV6-5 with TRBJ2-3; D might be TRBD2 (5 bases). Germline V CDR1 and CDR2: MNHEY, SVGAGI. CDR3 length: 13 amino acids. V was clipped by 6 bases and J by 3 bases, with 10 bases between them. The CDR3 DNA follows: TGTGCCAGCAGACGGGATTTAACAGATACGCAGTATTTT. Its protein product is CASRRDLTDTQYF.

This rearrangement joins TRBV10-3 to TRBJ1-1; 7 bases map to TRBD1. CDR1 is ENHRY and CDR2 is SYGVKD in the germline V gene. The CDR3 has 13 residues. V lost 10 bases, J lost 1 base, and 6 bases stayed unmatched. CDR3 DNA sequence: TGTGCCACCAAGGGACAGCCGAACACTGAAGCTTTCTTT. Amino acids: CATKGQPNTEAFF.

To note about this clone: Other DNA sequences in the same sample also yield this CDR3. The rearrangement links TRBV6-5 to TRBJ1-2, with TRBD1 as a possible D gene (5 bases). The CDR3 sequence is 11 residues long. Trimming pared 9 bases from V and 4 bases from J, leaving 9 bases between. Germline V lookup: CDR1 MNHEY, CDR2 SVGAGI. The CDR3 spells CASWTSYGYTF. The DNA of the CDR3 is TGTGCCAGTTGGACAAGCTATGGCTACACCTTC.

This sequence joins TRBV30 and TRBJ1-5, with D possibly matching TRBD1 (5 bases). Germline assignment: CDR1 GTSNPN and CDR2 SVGIG (reference sequence). The CDR3 totals 18 residues. Trimming removed 2 bases at V and 0 bases at J, with 20 bases between. The CDR3 DNA follows: TGTGCCTGGAGTACCGGATTGGGGCTGGGGTATAGCAATCAGCCCCAGCATTTT. Translating it yields CAWSTGLGLGYSNQPQHF.

This sequence joins TRBV27 and TRBJ1-1; D gene unclear. CDR1 is MNHEY, CDR2 SMNVEV, per germline (reference sequence). V was trimmed by 4 bases and J by 1 base, leaving 7 bases between them. The CDR3 consists of 13 residues. This CDR3 is CASSSGPNTEAFF. The DNA of the CDR3 is TGTGCCAGCAGTTCAGGCCCGAACACTGAAGCTTTCTTT.

The gene calls are TRBV3-1 (or the pseudogene TRBV3-2) and TRBJ2-3; D possibly corresponds to TRBD2 (6 bases). CDR1 is LGHDT and CDR2 is YNNKEL in the germline V gene (reference sequence). This CDR3 region has 15 residues. V was pared by 6 bases and J by 3 bases, with 16 bases between. The CDR3, as DNA: TGTGCCAGCAGTGGGGGGACCCACAGGACAGATACGCAGTATTTT. Protein sequence: CASSGGTHRTDTQYF.